These 2 T cell receptor beta chains share one sample of origin, sequenced in a study of CXCR3-negative and CXCR3-positive naive CD8 T cells. General study points: TRB CDR3s were more hydrophobic in CXCR3-positive than in CXCR3-negative naive cells.

Their target antigens are unknown. It was by 5' RACE with UMI labels that the TRB cDNA libraries were prepared. TCRdb derives one entry per CDR3 protein from the 5' RACE reads, leaving out DNA. The sample table includes 100,000 to 150,000 distinct CDR3 sequences. Specimen: naive CXCR3+ CD8+ T cells from blood. The subset: CD45RO-CCR7+CD27+CD95- naive CD8+ T cells expressing CXCR3 (TNR3+). These receptors came from a human donor in good health. Some clones in this sample may be carry-over from other donors' samples.

The chain combines TRBV12-3 or TRBV12-4 with TRBJ1-2; TCRdb outputs TRBD1, but without DNA this stays unchecked. The CDR3 is 18 residues long. The CDR3 loop reads CASSLSRDRGEATRGYTF.

This sequence joins TRBV29-1 and TRBJ2-7; the TCRdb D gene call, TRBD1, has no DNA to confirm it. Per the germline V gene, CDR1 is SQVTM and CDR2 is ANQGSEA. This CDR3 is built from 15 residues. The CDR3 sequence: CSVFSRIDRGYEQYF.